This is a list of T cell receptor beta chains from one sample in a study of OX40 agonist ivuxolimab in advanced cancers. TCRdb's copy holds only in-frame clones and misses some; the assay was immunoSEQ multiplex PCR. The top ten hold over 9% of the sample, which has roughly 50,000 clones, approximately 90% seen once. The source was CD4+ or CD8+ T cells sorted from blood, collected in a trial of the OX40 agonist ivuxolimab. Source of these receptors: an adult with an advanced solid tumor such as melanoma, head and neck, liver or kidney cancer. The CDR3 runs from the conserved cysteine through the conserved F or W. The order of the fields is J gene, clone size, V gene, D gene, CDR3 length, CDR3 protein, CDR3 DNA. D genes are given only for firm matches. Expanded clones get a size class; other rows say once, few or many, or leave the size out.

j_gene: TRBJ2-1; abundance: .; v_gene: TRBV9; d_gene: TRBD2; len: 17; CDR3aa: CASSRWGRANGYNEQFF; CDR3nt: TGTGCCAGCAGCCGTTGGGGGAGGGCCAATGGGTACAATGAGCAGTTCTTC
j_gene: TRBJ2-5; abundance: .; v_gene: TRBV19; d_gene: .; len: 14; CDR3aa: CASSTQGFQETQYF; CDR3nt: TGTGCCAGTAGTACACAGGGTTTCCAAGAGACCCAGTACTTC
j_gene: TRBJ2-7; abundance: .; v_gene: TRBV7-9; d_gene: .; len: 15; CDR3aa: CASSLSPLLSNEQYF; CDR3nt: TGTGCCAGCAGCTTATCCCCCCTACTTAGCAACGAGCAGTACTTC
j_gene: TRBJ2-3; abundance: .; v_gene: TRBV11-2; d_gene: TRBD2; len: 13; CDR3aa: CATERGGLYTQYF; CDR3nt: TGTGCCACAGAGCGGGGGGGCTTGTATACGCAGTATTTT
j_gene: TRBJ2-3; abundance: .; v_gene: TRBV11-1; d_gene: TRBD2; len: 17; CDR3aa: CASSPWGLAGGTDTQYF; CDR3nt: TGTGCCAGCAGCCCCTGGGGACTAGCGGGAGGGACAGATACGCAGTATTTT
j_gene: TRBJ1-3; abundance: .; v_gene: TRBV6-5; d_gene: .; len: 15; CDR3aa: CASSYGQGSGNTIYF; CDR3nt: TGTGCCAGCAGTTACGGGCAGGGATCGGGAAACACCATATATTTT
j_gene: TRBJ2-7; abundance: .; v_gene: TRBV6-5; d_gene: TRBD1; len: 14; CDR3aa: CASSIQGAEYEQYF; CDR3nt: TGTGCCAGCAGTATACAGGGGGCGGAATACGAGCAGTACTTC
j_gene: TRBJ1-2; abundance: .; v_gene: TRBV5-8; d_gene: TRBD1; len: 15; CDR3aa: CASSSGTGGLYGYTF; CDR3nt: TGTGCCAGCAGCTCAGGGACAGGGGGGCTCTATGGCTACACCTTC
j_gene: TRBJ2-5; abundance: .; v_gene: TRBV11-1; d_gene: .; len: 12; CDR3aa: CASSSGGETQYF; CDR3nt: TGTGCCAGCAGCTCCGGGGGAGAGACCCAGTACTTC
j_gene: TRBJ2-5; abundance: .; v_gene: TRBV5-4; d_gene: .; len: 16; CDR3aa: CASTPWGGGLQETQYF; CDR3nt: TGTGCCAGCACCCCTTGGGGCGGGGGCCTCCAAGAGACCCAGTACTTC
j_gene: TRBJ2-1; abundance: .; v_gene: TRBV4-3; d_gene: TRBD1; len: 13; CDR3aa: CASSQGQGGKQFF; CDR3nt: TGCGCCAGCAGCCAGGGACAGGGCGGCAAGCAGTTCTTC
j_gene: TRBJ2-7; abundance: .; v_gene: TRBV5-6; d_gene: .; len: 14; CDR3aa: CASSGPGPPYEQYF; CDR3nt: TGTGCCAGCAGCGGTCCGGGACCTCCCTACGAGCAGTACTTC
j_gene: TRBJ2-1; abundance: .; v_gene: TRBV7-9; d_gene: .; len: 16; CDR3aa: CASSPTRSQEGEEQFF; CDR3nt: TGTGCCAGCAGCCCCACCAGGAGCCAAGAGGGAGAGGAGCAGTTCTTC
j_gene: TRBJ1-2; abundance: .; v_gene: TRBV27; d_gene: .; len: 16; CDR3aa: CATTKFSGQSHYGYTF; CDR3nt: TGTGCCACCACCAAGTTTTCCGGACAGTCCCACTATGGCTACACCTTC
j_gene: TRBJ2-7; abundance: .; v_gene: TRBV4-3; d_gene: .; len: 13; CDR3aa: CASSQDRQYEQYF; CDR3nt: TGCGCCAGCAGCCAAGATCGTCAGTACGAGCAGTACTTC
j_gene: TRBJ1-1; abundance: .; v_gene: TRBV19; d_gene: .; len: 16; CDR3aa: CASSIVGRAANTEAFF; CDR3nt: TGTGCCAGTAGTATAGTCGGTAGGGCCGCGAACACTGAAGCTTTCTTT
j_gene: TRBJ1-1; abundance: few; v_gene: TRBV19; d_gene: .; len: 14; CDR3aa: CASSISPANTEAFF; CDR3nt: TGTGCCAGTAGTATAAGCCCAGCCAACACTGAAGCTTTCTTT
j_gene: TRBJ2-7; abundance: .; v_gene: TRBV27; d_gene: TRBD1; len: 15; CDR3aa: CASSLSTGAVYEQYF; CDR3nt: TGTGCCAGCAGTTTATCTACAGGGGCGGTCTACGAGCAGTACTTC
j_gene: TRBJ2-3; abundance: .; v_gene: TRBV10-2; d_gene: .; len: 14; CDR3aa: CASSSGPSTDTQYF; CDR3nt: TGCGCCAGCAGTTCTGGTCCTAGCACAGATACGCAGTATTTT
j_gene: TRBJ1-2; abundance: .; v_gene: TRBV6-5; d_gene: .; len: 13; CDR3aa: CASSYRERGGYTF; CDR3nt: TGTGCCAGCAGTTACAGAGAGAGGGGTGGCTACACCTTC
j_gene: TRBJ2-5; abundance: .; v_gene: TRBV7-6; d_gene: .; len: 15; CDR3aa: CASSLSAPGQETQYF; CDR3nt: TGTGCCAGCAGCTTATCCGCTCCGGGACAAGAGACCCAGTACTTC
j_gene: TRBJ2-3; abundance: .; v_gene: TRBV19; d_gene: .; len: 14; CDR3aa: CASSIISGADTQYF; CDR3nt: TGTGCCAGTAGTATTATTTCCGGGGCCGATACGCAGTATTTT
j_gene: TRBJ1-1; abundance: .; v_gene: TRBV2; d_gene: .; len: 13; CDR3aa: CASNGPGNTEAFF; CDR3nt: TGTGCCAGCAATGGGCCGGGGAACACTGAAGCTTTCTTT
j_gene: TRBJ1-5; abundance: .; v_gene: TRBV28; d_gene: TRBD1; len: 16; CDR3aa: CASSSQGTALNQPQHF; CDR3nt: TGTGCCAGCAGTTCCCAAGGGACAGCCCTCAATCAGCCCCAGCATTTT
j_gene: TRBJ1-2; abundance: once; v_gene: TRBV27; d_gene: .; len: 14; CDR3aa: CASSFSSGAYGYTF; CDR3nt: TGTGCCAGCAGTTTTAGCTCCGGAGCCTATGGCTACACCTTC
j_gene: TRBJ2-3; abundance: .; v_gene: TRBV7-8; d_gene: .; len: 16; CDR3aa: CASTMGASRITDTQYF; CDR3nt: TGTGCCAGCACCATGGGAGCTAGCAGGATCACAGATACGCAGTATTTT
j_gene: TRBJ1-2; abundance: once; v_gene: TRBV19; d_gene: TRBD1; len: 15; CDR3aa: CASRTKDRENYGYTF; CDR3nt: TGTGCCAGTAGGACCAAAGACAGGGAGAACTATGGCTACACCTTC
j_gene: TRBJ2-7; abundance: .; v_gene: TRBV4-1; d_gene: .; len: 18; CDR3aa: CASSQEVPWDGFLYEQYF; CDR3nt: TGCGCCAGCAGCCAAGAAGTCCCCTGGGACGGATTCCTTTACGAGCAGTACTTC
j_gene: TRBJ1-5; abundance: .; v_gene: TRBV30; d_gene: .; len: 13; CDR3aa: CAWSGGPNQPQHF; CDR3nt: TGTGCCTGGAGTGGGGGCCCCAATCAGCCCCAGCATTTT
j_gene: TRBJ1-2; abundance: .; v_gene: TRBV19; d_gene: TRBD1; len: 16; CDR3aa: CASSIPGQLANYGYTF; CDR3nt: TGTGCCAGTAGTATCCCGGGACAGTTAGCTAACTATGGCTACACCTTC
j_gene: TRBJ2-1; abundance: .; v_gene: TRBV9; d_gene: TRBD2; len: 17; CDR3aa: CASSGPYSGGANNEQFF; CDR3nt: TGTGCCAGCAGCGGACCCTACAGCGGGGGGGCTAACAATGAGCAGTTCTTC
j_gene: TRBJ2-7; abundance: .; v_gene: TRBV15; d_gene: TRBD2; len: 15; CDR3aa: CATSLRSGRAREQYF; CDR3nt: TGTGCCACCAGCCTTAGAAGCGGGAGGGCCCGCGAGCAGTACTTC
j_gene: TRBJ2-7; abundance: once; v_gene: TRBV4-1; d_gene: .; len: 12; CDR3aa: CASSQEEVKQYF; CDR3nt: TGCGCCAGCAGCCAAGAAGAGGTTAAGCAGTACTTC
j_gene: TRBJ1-4; abundance: .; v_gene: TRBV28; d_gene: TRBD1; len: 17; CDR3aa: CASSSPGQGATNEKLFF; CDR3nt: TGTGCCAGCAGTTCACCGGGACAGGGTGCAACTAATGAAAAACTGTTTTTT